The present T cell receptor (beta chain) was sequenced within a study of CD8+ T cells in alopecia areata. As for the study in general: Treated patients were given oral tofacitinib, which was dosed at 5 to 10 mg twice daily.

The V end lost 3 bases, the J end lost 6 bases, and 12 bases lay between the germline ends. This CDR3 contains 14 residues. CDR1 is ENHRY, CDR2 SYGVKD, per germline. With regard to this clone: Its antigen is undetermined.

As part of sample collection, lesional scalp punch biopsies and peripheral blood were taken from alopecia areata patients. Following RNA extraction, reverse transcription yielded cDNA that acted as the sequencing template. Sequencing used immunoSEQ multiplex PCR; TCRdb keeps in-frame clones, though not all of them. The sample has about 13,000 clones, 50% to 60% seen once. Study-wide results and caveats: In lesional scalp, particularly from alopecia totalis/universalis, clonality was higher than in normal scalp. Scalp sample sequencing also detects resident alphabeta T cells of normal skin.

This receptor was obtained from a human donor with alopecia areata. V gene TRBV10-3 combines with J gene TRBJ2-1, with a possible D match to TRBD1 (6 bases). The specimen was skin, collected at week 0. CDR3 protein: CAISDQQGGNEQFF. The CDR3 DNA reads TGTGCCATCAGTGACCAGCAAGGGGGCAATGAGCAGTTCTTC.